A single sample is the source of the 29 T cell receptor beta chains below, sequenced in a study of T cells in Graves' hyperthyroidism and ophthalmopathy. What was amplified from RNA transcripts were TCR beta CDR3 regions. The TCR CDR3 first-round RT-PCR relied on the HTBI primer set. From the multiplex PCR reads, TCRdb called clonotypes with MiXCR, one entry per CDR3 protein. The sample lists around 380,000 distinct CDR3 sequences; roughly 13% were seen once. Sequencing was done on a sample of blood. Source of these receptors: a man under 40 with Graves' hyperthyroidism that later progressed to Graves' ophthalmopathy.

This clonotype has only a few counts. J is TRBJ2-5 and V is TRBV12-3 or TRBV12-4; D is perhaps TRBD1 or TRBD2 (6 bases each). Trimming pared 6 bases from V and 4 bases from J, leaving 12 bases between. The CDR3 extends over 13 amino acids. CDR3 nucleotides: TGTGCCAGCAGGGGGGGCCCTGGAGAGACCCAGTACTTC. The encoded protein is CASRGGPGETQYF.

This clonotype was detected a few times. V gene TRBV19 combines with J gene TRBJ1-2; D is ambiguous. CDR3 length equals 15 residues. The germline V and J ends were trimmed by 3 bases and 0 bases, with 11 bases remaining between them. The germline gives CDR1 LNHDA, CDR2 SQIVND (reference sequence). The CDR3 DNA is TGTGCCAGTAGTATCGGTCGGCGAGCTAACTATGGCTACACCTTC. It specifies CASSIGRRANYGYTF.

In its sample, this clonotype was seen a few times. CDR3 sequence: CSARGNHADTQYF. In DNA, the CDR3 is TGCAGTGCTAGAGGGAACCATGCAGATACGCAGTATTTT. The J gene is TRBJ2-3, the V gene TRBV20-1; D is uncertain. Germline V gene sequence: CDR1 DFQATT, CDR2 SNEGSKA (reference sequence). Between the trimmed V and J ends, which lost 1 base and 4 bases, there was a span of 9 bases. This CDR3 contains 13 residues.

This clonotype came up many times. V usage is TRBV7-6 and J usage is TRBJ1-1, with a weak D call TRBD1 (5 bases). Trimming took 1 base from V and 3 from J, leaving 15 bases between them. The CDR3 spans 16 residues. Per the germline V gene, CDR1 is SGHVS and CDR2 is FNYEAQ. This chain's CDR3 is CASSLEPRQIYTEAFF. The DNA for the CDR3 is TGTGCCAGCAGCTTAGAGCCTCGACAGATTTACACTGAAGCTTTCTTT.

This clonotype was counted a few times. V usage is TRBV11-3 and J usage is TRBJ1-6; a weak D match, TRBD1 (5 bases). In germline, CDR1 is SGHNT, CDR2 YENEEA. V lost 4 bases, J lost 10 bases, and 20 bases lay in between. The CDR3 contains 16 residues. Here the CDR3 reads CASSSFDTGRGSPLHF. CDR3 sequence (DNA): TGTGCCAGCAGCTCCTTTGACACGGGGCGGGGGTCACCCCTCCACTTT.

There are many counts of this clonotype. The chain links TRBV5-1 to TRBJ2-1; possible D gene TRBD2, 6 bases. V lost 9 bases to trimming and J lost 1 base, with 14 bases between them. The CDR3 extends over 14 amino acids. The germline gives CDR1 SGHRS, CDR2 YFSETQ. CDR3 nucleotide sequence: TGCGCCACCTCCCTAGCGAATTCCTACAATGAGCAGTTCTTC. Its translation: CATSLANSYNEQFF.

This clonotype showed up many times. The chain links TRBV2 to TRBJ1-2; possible D gene TRBD1, 5 bases. This CDR3 spans 13 amino acids. CDR1 and CDR2 from the germline V gene are SNHLY and FYNNEI. V shed 7 bases and J shed 6 bases, with 15 bases lying between them. The CDR3 DNA sequence: TGTGCCAGCATGGGGCGGACCAAGGATGGCTACACCTTC. Its translation is CASMGRTKDGYTF.

This clonotype appeared many times. The chain links TRBV6-2 or TRBV6-3 to TRBJ2-7; perhaps TRBD2 as D (5 bases). Germline CDR1 and CDR2: MNHEY and SVGEGT. This CDR3 spans 14 amino acids. Between the trimmed V and J ends, which lost 3 bases and 2 bases, there was a span of 11 bases. In DNA, the CDR3 is TGTGCCAGCAGTTATTTGGACTTCCCCTACGAGCAGTACTTC. Residues: CASSYLDFPYEQYF.

A word on this clonotype: The final CDR3 position lacks the conserved phenylalanine or tryptophan, pointing to a likely read error. This chain connects TRBV27 to TRBJ2-5; 7 nucleotides agree with TRBD1. The V and J ends lost 11 bases and 4 bases, in that order; junction bases with no gene match: 16. Germline CDR1 is MNHEY and CDR2 is SMNVEV (reference sequence). The CDR3 is 15 residues long. The CDR3: CAGGAVRGRGETQYL. The CDR3 nucleotides are TGTGCCGGCGGAGCAGTGAGGGGGCGAGGAGAGACCCAGTACCTC.

In its sample, this clonotype was seen a few times. This rearrangement joins TRBV19 to TRBJ1-2, with 7 bases identical to TRBD1. The germline CDR1 and CDR2 sequences are LNHDA and SQIVND (reference sequence). V lost 6 bases to trimming and J lost 0 bases; unmatched junction nucleotides: 10. The CDR3 is made up of 16 amino acids. Here the CDR3 DNA reads TGTGCCAGTAGACGAACCTACAGGGGTTCTAACTATGGCTACACCTTC. Translated: CASRRTYRGSNYGYTF.

On this clonotype: Just one base apart from a much larger clone, this may be a read error. Written as DNA, the CDR3 is TGTGCCAGCATCACCATTAAAAACTATGGCTACACCTTC. It encodes CASITIKNYGYTF. The chain couples TRBV28 to TRBJ1-2; D not certain. From germline, CDR1 is MDHEN and CDR2 SYDVKM. Trimming removed 7 bases from V and 2 bases from J, with 11 bases in between. The CDR3 consists of 13 residues.

This clonotype occurred many times. The chain joins TRBV30 to TRBJ2-1, with 9 bases lining up with TRBD1. From germline, CDR1 is GTSNPN and CDR2 SVGIG (reference sequence). The CDR3 extends over 11 amino acids. Here the CDR3 reads CARTGVNEQFF. For the CDR3, the DNA is TGTGCTCGGACAGGGGTAAATGAGCAGTTCTTC.

The V and J genes are TRBV19 and TRBJ2-7; TRBD1 matches at 9 bases. Germline CDR1 reads LNHDA; CDR2 reads SQIVND (reference sequence). The V gene end was trimmed by 4 bases and the J gene end by 5 bases; junction bases not matched to a gene: 3. This CDR3 has 13 amino acids. CDR3 DNA sequence: TGTGCCAGTAGTACCCGGGACAGGGACGAGCAGTACTTC. It is translated as CASSTRDRDEQYF.

In this sample, this clonotype turned up a few times. This chain connects TRBV28 to TRBJ2-7, with unresolved D. The CDR3 spans 12 residues. Deletions cut 8 bases from V and 0 bases from J, with 8 bases between. Germline V gene lookup returns CDR1 MDHEN and CDR2 SYDVKM. Here the CDR3 reads CASETDSYEQYF. CDR3 in DNA: TGTGCCAGCGAAACAGACTCCTACGAGCAGTACTTC.

The chain couples TRBV19 to TRBJ2-5; D remains unclear. This CDR3 spans 14 amino acids. The V end lost 2 bases, the J end lost 5 bases, and 12 bases lay between the germline ends. Looked up from germline, CDR1 is LNHDA and CDR2 is SQIVND (reference sequence). The CDR3 loop is CASSIWPPQETQYF. The CDR3, as DNA: TGTGCCAGTAGTATATGGCCCCCGCAGGAGACCCAGTACTTC.

In its sample, this clonotype was seen many times. The chain uses TRBV13 and TRBJ2-7, with a possible D match to TRBD1 (6 bases). Trimming removed 3 bases from V and 4 bases from J, with 16 bases in between. The CDR3 totals 15 residues. Germline CDR1 reads PRHDT; CDR2 reads FYEKMQ (reference sequence). The CDR3 loop reads CASSLYSQGLYEQYF. The CDR3, as DNA: TGTGCCAGCAGCTTGTATAGCCAGGGGTTGTACGAGCAGTACTTC.

The chain couples TRBV6-4 to TRBJ1-1; no firm D call. The germline V and J ends were trimmed by 5 bases and 11 bases, with 12 bases remaining between them. This CDR3 comprises 11 residues. The germline V gene has CDR1 MRHNA and CDR2 SNTAGT. CDR3 loop: CASSYPGEAFF. DNA for the CDR3: TGTGCCAGCAGTTACCCCGGTGAGGCTTTCTTT.

At least ten counts were recorded for this clonotype. The chain carries TRBV11-2 and TRBJ2-7; D is unclear. The CDR3 contains 18 residues. In germline, CDR1 is SGHAT, CDR2 FQNNGV. Trimming removed 4 bases at V and 1 base at J, with 23 bases between. In DNA form, the CDR3 reads TGTGCCAGCAGCTCCGGCCCCTCAACGGATTTTGGTTCCTACGAGCAGTACTTC. Residues: CASSSGPSTDFGSYEQYF. The full variable domain, completed using reference TRBV11-2 and TRBJ2-7, is EAGVAQSPRYKIIEKRQSVAFWCNPISGHATLYWYQQILGQGPKLLIQFQNNGVVDDSQLPKDRFSAERLKGVDSTLKIQPAKLEDSAVYLCASSSGPSTDFGSYEQYFGPGTRLTVT.

The chain joins TRBV6-1 to TRBJ2-2; no clear D. V was trimmed by 6 bases and J by 4 bases, leaving 9 bases between them. Germline V gives CDR1 MNHNS, CDR2 SASEGT. This CDR3 comprises 13 residues. The CDR3: CASSGFLTGELFF. The DNA for the CDR3 is TGTGCCAGCAGCGGTTTCCTCACCGGGGAGCTGTTTTTT.

This clonotype appeared a few times. This chain connects TRBV4-1 to TRBJ2-1; D gene ambiguous. V dropped 6 bases and J dropped 2 bases, with 11 bases sitting between them. The CDR3 is made up of 14 amino acids. Looked up from germline, CDR1 is MGHRA and CDR2 is YSYEKL. The CDR3 spells CASRPNEAYNEQFF. In nucleotides, the CDR3 is TGCGCCAGCAGACCGAATGAAGCCTACAATGAGCAGTTCTTC.

This clonotype was seen more than once but under ten times. A clone one base away is much larger, so this may be a read error. The rearrangement joins TRBV3-1 to TRBJ1-5; unclear D gene. Germline loops: CDR1 LGHDT, CDR2 YNNKEL (reference sequence). The CDR3 totals 13 residues. Trimming removed 3 bases at V and 0 bases at J, with 3 bases between. The CDR3 coding sequence is TGTGCCAGCAGCCATAATAGCAATCAGCCCCAGCATTTT. It translates to CASSHNSNQPQHF.

The chain joins TRBV7-6 to TRBJ2-7, with a possible D match to TRBD2 (5 bases). Per germline, CDR1 SGHVS and CDR2 FNYEAQ. Trimming took off 5 bases at V and 1 base at J, with 15 bases between the two ends. The CDR3 length is 15 residues. The CDR3 loop is CASSPTETNSYEQYF. As DNA, the CDR3 is TGTGCCAGCAGCCCAACGGAGACTAATTCCTACGAGCAGTACTTC. The variable domain in full, completed from reference TRBV7-6 and TRBJ2-7, reads GAGVSQSPRYKVTKRGQDVALRCDPISGHVSLYWYRQALGQGPEFLTYFNYEAQQDKSGLPNDRFSAERPEGSISTLTIQRTEQRDSAMYRCASSPTETNSYEQYFGPGTRLTVT.

This clonotype has more than one count but fewer than ten. The CDR3 nucleotides read TGTGCCAGCAGTTGGGGGGGCGCCAAAAACATTCAGTACTTC. Amino acid sequence: CASSWGGAKNIQYF. This rearrangement joins TRBV12-3 or TRBV12-4 to TRBJ2-4; the D gene is possibly TRBD2 (7 bases). There are 14 residues in the CDR3. With 4 bases removed from V and 1 base from J, the gap between germline ends came to 8 bases.

In its sample, this clonotype was seen many times. The chain links TRBV28 to TRBJ2-5, with D tentatively TRBD2 (5 bases). Trimming took 5 bases from V and 4 from J, leaving 17 bases between them. Per germline, CDR1 MDHEN and CDR2 SYDVKM. The CDR3 has 15 residues. CDR3: CASSKPWGAPETQYF. CDR3 bases: TGTGCCAGCAGTAAGCCATGGGGAGCGCCAGAGACCCAGTACTTC.

This clonotype was counted ten times or more. The chain is built from TRBV14 and TRBJ2-1; 9 bases match TRBD2. CDR3 length: 14 amino acids. Germline V gives CDR1 SGHDN, CDR2 FVKESK. After removal of 6 bases from V and 2 bases from J, the junction contained 2 bases not matched to a gene. The CDR3 sequence is CASSIAGAYNEQFF. The CDR3, as DNA: TGTGCCAGCAGTATAGCGGGGGCCTACAATGAGCAGTTCTTC.

The rearrangement links TRBV28 to TRBJ2-7, with a tentative D call TRBD1 (5 bases). This CDR3 comprises 14 residues. V was trimmed by 1 base and J by 6 bases, leaving 13 bases between them. CDR1 is MDHEN and CDR2 is SYDVKM in the germline V gene. CDR3 sequence reads: CASSLSGFYLEQYF. The CDR3 nucleotides are TGTGCCAGCAGTTTATCAGGGTTCTATCTCGAGCAGTACTTC.

This clonotype was counted a few times. This rearrangement joins TRBV5-1 to TRBJ2-7; D is possibly TRBD1 (5 bases). From germline, CDR1 is SGHRS and CDR2 YFSETQ. V shed 1 base and J shed 8 bases, with 10 bases lying between them. This CDR3 contains 12 residues. CDR3 coding DNA: TGCGCCAGCAGCTTGCCCGACAGCCAGCAGTACTTC. It codes for CASSLPDSQQYF. The variable domain in full, completed from reference TRBV5-1 and TRBJ2-7, reads KAGVTQTPRYLIKTRGQQVTLSCSPISGHRSVSWYQQTPGQGLQFLFEYFSETQRNKGNFPGRFSGRQFSNSRSEMNVSTLELGDSALYLCASSLPDSQQYFGPGTRLTVT.

The chain recombines TRBV20-1 with TRBJ1-5; tentatively, D is TRBD1 (5 bases). Trimming took 3 bases from V and 2 from J, leaving 14 bases between them. Germline V CDR1 and CDR2: DFQATT, SNEGSKA (reference sequence). The CDR3 length is 15 residues. The CDR3 here is CSASRQGVGNQPQHF. Written as DNA, the CDR3 is TGCAGTGCTAGTCGGCAGGGAGTGGGCAATCAGCCCCAGCATTTT.

This clonotype was recorded many times. The V and J genes are TRBV6-5 and TRBJ2-1; TRBD1 agrees at 11 bases. V lost 4 bases and J lost 3; bases outside the gene matches: 5. Germline V gene lookup returns CDR1 MNHEY and CDR2 SVGAGI. The CDR3 has 16 amino acids. The CDR3 DNA sequence: TGTGCCAGCAGTTCCTCGGGGACAGGGGGCTACAATGAGCAGTTCTTC. Its translation is CASSSSGTGGYNEQFF.